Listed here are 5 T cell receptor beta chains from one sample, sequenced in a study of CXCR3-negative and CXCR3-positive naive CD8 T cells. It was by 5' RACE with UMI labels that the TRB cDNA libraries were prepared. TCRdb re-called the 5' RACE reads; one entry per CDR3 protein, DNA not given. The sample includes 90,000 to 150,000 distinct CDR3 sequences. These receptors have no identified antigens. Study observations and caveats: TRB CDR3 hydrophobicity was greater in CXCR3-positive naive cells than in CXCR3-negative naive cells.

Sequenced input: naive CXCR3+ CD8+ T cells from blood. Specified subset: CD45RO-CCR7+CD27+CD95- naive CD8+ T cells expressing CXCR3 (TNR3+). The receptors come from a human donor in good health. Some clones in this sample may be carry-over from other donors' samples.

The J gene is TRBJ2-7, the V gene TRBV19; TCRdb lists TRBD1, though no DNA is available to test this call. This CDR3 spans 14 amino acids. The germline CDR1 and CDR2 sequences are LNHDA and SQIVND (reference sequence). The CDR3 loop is CASSSPGGNDEQYF.

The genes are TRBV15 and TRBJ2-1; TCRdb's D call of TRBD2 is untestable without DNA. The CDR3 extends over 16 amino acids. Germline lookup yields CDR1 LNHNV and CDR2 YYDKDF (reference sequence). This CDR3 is CATSRDTQRGVDEQFF. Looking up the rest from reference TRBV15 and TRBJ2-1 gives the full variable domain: DAMVIQNPRYQVTQFGKPVTLSCSQTLNHNVMYWYQQKSSQAPKLLFHYYDKDFNNEADTPDNFQSRRPNTSFCFLDIRSPGLGDTAMYLCATSRDTQRGVDEQFFGPGTRLTVL.

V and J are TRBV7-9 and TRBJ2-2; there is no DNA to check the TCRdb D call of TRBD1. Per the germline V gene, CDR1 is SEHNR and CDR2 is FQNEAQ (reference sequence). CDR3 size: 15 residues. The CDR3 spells CASSYSGGNTGELFF.

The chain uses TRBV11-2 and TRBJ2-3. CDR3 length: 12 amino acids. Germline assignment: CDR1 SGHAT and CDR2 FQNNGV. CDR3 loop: CASSFGADTQYF.

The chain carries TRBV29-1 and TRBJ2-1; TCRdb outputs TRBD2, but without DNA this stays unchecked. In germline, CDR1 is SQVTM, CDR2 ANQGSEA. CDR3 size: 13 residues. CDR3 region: CSGKGTSGSEQFF.